These T cell receptor beta chains were read from a single sample in a study of cytomegalovirus exposure and HLA in healthy donors. Measured with immunoSEQ multiplex PCR; TCRdb has only the in-frame clones, and not every one. The data hold around 86,000 clones, with 80% to 95% observed a single time. The sequenced material came from PBMCs. The receptors derive from a young woman in good health and CMV-seropositive. Each CDR3 is given with its conserved first and last residue. The D gene is left open where the match is weak. Some rows have no size entry. The others give once, few or many, or a class for an expanded clone.

D gene	J gene	clone size	V gene	CDR3 DNA	CDR3 protein
-	TRBJ1-3	-	TRBV29-1	TGCAGCGTTGAAGGGGGGGTGGCTGGAAACACCATATATTTT	CSVEGGVAGNTIYF
-	TRBJ2-1	-	TRBV7-2	TGTGCCAGCATCCTCAGGGCGGGACCCACCGCAGTCAATGAGCAGTTCTTC	CASILRAGPTAVNEQFF
TRBD2	TRBJ2-7	-	TRBV6-5	TGTGCCAGCAGGGGGACTAGCGGTGGTACCTACGAGCAGTACTTC	CASRGTSGGTYEQYF
-	TRBJ2-7	-	TRBV18	TGTGCCAGCTCTTTTGCCGGGACTGGGACCTACGAGCAGTACTTC	CASSFAGTGTYEQYF
-	TRBJ2-7	-	TRBV7-9	TGTGCCAGCAGCTTACCGCGGGACCGACTAACCTACGAGCAGTACTTC	CASSLPRDRLTYEQYF
-	TRBJ2-4	-	TRBV7-9	TGTGCCAGCAGCTCCACAGAAAACATTCAGTACTTC	CASSSTENIQYF
-	TRBJ1-3	-	TRBV28	TGTGCCAGCAGTTTTGTCGGGTCTGGAAACACCATATATTTT	CASSFVGSGNTIYF
-	TRBJ1-1	-	TRBV30	TGTGCCGGTAAATACGGGAGAAACACTGAAGCTTTCTTT	CAGKYGRNTEAFF
TRBD1	TRBJ1-2	-	TRBV5-8	TGTGCCAGCAGCCCCAACAGGGGAGTAGTTGGCTACACCTTC	CASSPNRGVVGYTF
-	TRBJ1-5	-	TRBV6-5	TGTGCCAGCAGTTACTCGGAGGATCAGCCCCAGCATTTT	CASSYSEDQPQHF
TRBD2	TRBJ2-7	once	TRBV10-1	TGCGCCAGCAGGGATCTAGCGGGAGTATTCTACGAGCAGTACTTC	CASRDLAGVFYEQYF
-	TRBJ1-1	-	TRBV19	TGTGCCAGTAGTAGTTTGACATTGAACACTGAAGCTTTCTTT	CASSSLTLNTEAFF
TRBD2	TRBJ2-7	-	TRBV10-3	TGTGCCATCAGTGGGCTAGCGGGAGTTAACTACGAGCAGTACTTC	CAISGLAGVNYEQYF
TRBD2	TRBJ2-3	-	TRBV9	TGTGCCAGCAGCGCTTGGACTAGCACCGATACGCAGTATTTT	CASSAWTSTDTQYF
-	TRBJ1-1	-	TRBV27	TGTGCCAGCAGTACCCTCAGGGACACTGAAGCTTTCTTT	CASSTLRDTEAFF
TRBD1	TRBJ2-7	-	TRBV7-2	TGTGCCAGCAGCCCGCGACAGGGCACCCACGAGCAGTACTTC	CASSPRQGTHEQYF
TRBD2	TRBJ2-7	-	TRBV28	TGTGCCAGCAGTTTCCCGGCTAGCGGGAAGGGGGAGCAGTACTTC	CASSFPASGKGEQYF
-	TRBJ1-1	-	TRBV5-8	TGTGCCAGCACCCATCTCCCCCCGACAGCCCCGAATATGAACACTGAAGCTTTCTTT	CASTHLPPTAPNMNTEAFF
-	TRBJ1-3	-	TRBV28	TGTGCCAGCAGCCAAACAGGGATCGGAAACACCATATATTTT	CASSQTGIGNTIYF
-	TRBJ2-7	once	TRBV5-4	TGTGCCAGCAGCTTGGCAGGTAGTGAATCCTACGAGCAGTACTTC	CASSLAGSESYEQYF
TRBD1	TRBJ2-5	-	TRBV7-8	TGTGCCAGCAGCTTAGACGGGACAGGGGAAGAGACCCAGTACTTC	CASSLDGTGEETQYF
TRBD2	TRBJ2-7	-	TRBV30	TGTGCCTGGAGTGGGGCGGCTAGCGGGAGTTACGAGCAGTACTTC	CAWSGAASGSYEQYF
TRBD2	TRBJ2-2	-	TRBV4-3	TGCGCCAGCAGCCACTCGCAACGGGGACTAGGCACCGGGGAGCTGTTTTTT	CASSHSQRGLGTGELFF